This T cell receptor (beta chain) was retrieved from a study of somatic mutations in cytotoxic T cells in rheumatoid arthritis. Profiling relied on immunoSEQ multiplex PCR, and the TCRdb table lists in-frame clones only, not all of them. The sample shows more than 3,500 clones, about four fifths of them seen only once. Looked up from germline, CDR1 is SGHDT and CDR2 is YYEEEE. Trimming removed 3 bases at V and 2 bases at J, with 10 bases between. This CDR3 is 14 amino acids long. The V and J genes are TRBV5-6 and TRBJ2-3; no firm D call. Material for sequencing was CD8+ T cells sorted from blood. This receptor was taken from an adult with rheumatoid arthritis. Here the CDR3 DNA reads TGTGCCAGCAGCTACCCCTCTGCCACAGATACGCAGTATTTT. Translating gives CASSYPSATDTQYF.